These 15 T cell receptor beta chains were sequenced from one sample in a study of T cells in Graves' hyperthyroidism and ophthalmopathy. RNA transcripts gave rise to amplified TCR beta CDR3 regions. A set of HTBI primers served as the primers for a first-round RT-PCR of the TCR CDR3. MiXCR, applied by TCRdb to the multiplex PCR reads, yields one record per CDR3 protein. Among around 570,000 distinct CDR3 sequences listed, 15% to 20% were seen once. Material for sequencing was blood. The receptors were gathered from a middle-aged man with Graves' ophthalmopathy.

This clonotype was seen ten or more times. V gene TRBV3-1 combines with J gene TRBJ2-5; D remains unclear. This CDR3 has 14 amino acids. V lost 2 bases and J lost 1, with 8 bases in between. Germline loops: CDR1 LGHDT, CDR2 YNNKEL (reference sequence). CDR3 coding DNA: TGTGCCAGCAGCCAATTACCGACCCAAGAGACCCAGTACTTC. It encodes CASSQLPTQETQYF.

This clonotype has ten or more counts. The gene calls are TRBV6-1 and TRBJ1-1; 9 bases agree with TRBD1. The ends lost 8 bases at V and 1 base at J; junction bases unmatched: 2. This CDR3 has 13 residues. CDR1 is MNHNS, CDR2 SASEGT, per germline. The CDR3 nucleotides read TGTGCCAGCGGACAGGGGCCGAACACTGAAGCTTTCTTT. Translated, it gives CASGQGPNTEAFF.

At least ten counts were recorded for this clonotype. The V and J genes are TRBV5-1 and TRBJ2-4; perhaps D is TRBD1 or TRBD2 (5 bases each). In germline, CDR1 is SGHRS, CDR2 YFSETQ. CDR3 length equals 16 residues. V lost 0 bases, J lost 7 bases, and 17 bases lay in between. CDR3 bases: TGCGCCAGCAGCTTGGTTTTACGGGGCGAGGGGAACATTCAGTACTTC. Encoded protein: CASSLVLRGEGNIQYF.

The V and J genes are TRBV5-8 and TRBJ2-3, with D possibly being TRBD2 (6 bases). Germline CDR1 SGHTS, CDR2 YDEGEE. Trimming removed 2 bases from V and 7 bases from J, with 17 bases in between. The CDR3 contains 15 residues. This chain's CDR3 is CASSFVGPGRNTQYF. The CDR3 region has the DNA TGTGCCAGCAGCTTTGTGGGGCCCGGGAGAAATACGCAGTATTTT.

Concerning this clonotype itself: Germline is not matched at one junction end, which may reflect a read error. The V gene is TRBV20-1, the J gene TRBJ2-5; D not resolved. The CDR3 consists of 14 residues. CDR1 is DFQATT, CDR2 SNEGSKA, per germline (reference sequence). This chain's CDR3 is CCAPRGRSQETQYF. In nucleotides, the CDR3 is TGCTGTGCTCCCCGCGGCAGGTCACAAGAGACCCAGTACTTC.

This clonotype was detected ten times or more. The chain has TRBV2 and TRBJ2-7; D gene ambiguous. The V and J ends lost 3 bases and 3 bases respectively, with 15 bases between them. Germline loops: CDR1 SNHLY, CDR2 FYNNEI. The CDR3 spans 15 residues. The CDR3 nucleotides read TGTGCCAGCAGTGAGGAAGGGCCTGACCTCTACGAGCAGTACTTC. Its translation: CASSEEGPDLYEQYF.

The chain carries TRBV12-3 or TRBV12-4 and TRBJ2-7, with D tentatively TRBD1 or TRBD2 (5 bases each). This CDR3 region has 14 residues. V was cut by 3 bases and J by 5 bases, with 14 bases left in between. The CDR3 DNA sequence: TGTGCCAGCAGTTTCAGGGCATCGGGGAACGAGCAGTACTTC. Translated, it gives CASSFRASGNEQYF.

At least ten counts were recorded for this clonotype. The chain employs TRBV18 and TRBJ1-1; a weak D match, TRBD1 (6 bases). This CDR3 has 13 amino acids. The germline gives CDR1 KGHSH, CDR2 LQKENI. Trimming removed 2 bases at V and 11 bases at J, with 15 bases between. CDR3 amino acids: CASSPYRERVAFF. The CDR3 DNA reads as TGTGCCAGCTCACCATACAGGGAACGAGTCGCTTTCTTT. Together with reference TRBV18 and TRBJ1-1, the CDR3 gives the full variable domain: NAGVMQNPRHLVRRRGQEARLRCSPMKGHSHVYWYRQLPEEGLKFMVYLQKENIIDESGMPKERFSAEFPKEGPSILRIQQVVRGDSAAYFCASSPYRERVAFFGQGTRLTVV.

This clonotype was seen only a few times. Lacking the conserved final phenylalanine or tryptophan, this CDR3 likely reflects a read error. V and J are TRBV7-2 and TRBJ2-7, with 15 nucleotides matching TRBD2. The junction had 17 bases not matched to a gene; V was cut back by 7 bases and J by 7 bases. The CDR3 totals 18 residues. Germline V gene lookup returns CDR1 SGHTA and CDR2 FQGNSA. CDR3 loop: CASTPRTVPGLAGGEQYL. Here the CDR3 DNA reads TGTGCCAGCACGCCCAGAACAGTCCCGGGACTAGCGGGAGGAGAGCAGTACCTC.

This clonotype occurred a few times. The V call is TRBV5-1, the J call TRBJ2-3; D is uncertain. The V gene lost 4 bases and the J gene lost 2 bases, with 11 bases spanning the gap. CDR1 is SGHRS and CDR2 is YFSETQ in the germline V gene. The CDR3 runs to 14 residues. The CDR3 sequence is CASSPARYTDTQYF. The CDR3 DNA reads TGCGCCAGCAGCCCCGCCCGGTACACAGATACGCAGTATTTT.

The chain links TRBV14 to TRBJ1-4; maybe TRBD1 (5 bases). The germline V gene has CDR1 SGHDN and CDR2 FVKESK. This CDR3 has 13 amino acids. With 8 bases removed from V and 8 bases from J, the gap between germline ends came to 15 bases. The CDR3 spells CASGRGVGEKLFF. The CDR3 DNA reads TGTGCCAGCGGTCGGGGGGTAGGCGAAAAACTGTTTTTT.

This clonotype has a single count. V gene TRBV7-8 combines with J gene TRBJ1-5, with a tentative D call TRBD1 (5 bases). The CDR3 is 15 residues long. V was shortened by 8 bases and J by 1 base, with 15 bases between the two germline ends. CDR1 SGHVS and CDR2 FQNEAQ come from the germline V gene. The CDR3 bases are TGTGCCAGCCAGGGTCAGGGTAAGAGCAATCAGCCCCAGCATTTT. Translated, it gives CASQGQGKSNQPQHF. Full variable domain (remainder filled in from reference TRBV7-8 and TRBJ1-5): GAGVSQSPRYKVAKRGQDVALRCDPISGHVSLFWYQQALGQGPEFLTYFQNEAQLDKSGLPSDRFFAERPEGSVSTLKIQRTQQEDSAVYLCASQGQGKSNQPQHFGDGTRLSIL.

The CDR3 DNA reads TGTGCCAGCAGTTTCGGCGTAGGTTCTCAGTATTTT. Amino acid sequence: CASSFGVGSQYF. The chain uses TRBV28 and TRBJ2-3; no reliable D call. Trimming took off 3 bases at V and 12 bases at J, with 13 bases between the two ends. CDR1 is MDHEN and CDR2 is SYDVKM in the germline V gene. The CDR3 runs 12 residues.

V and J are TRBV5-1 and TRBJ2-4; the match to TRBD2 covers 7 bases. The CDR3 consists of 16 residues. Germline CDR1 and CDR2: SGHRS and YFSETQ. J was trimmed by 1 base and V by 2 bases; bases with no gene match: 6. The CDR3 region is CASSLDGGGAKNIQYF. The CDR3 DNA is TGCGCCAGCAGCTTAGACGGCGGGGGTGCCAAAAACATTCAGTACTTC.

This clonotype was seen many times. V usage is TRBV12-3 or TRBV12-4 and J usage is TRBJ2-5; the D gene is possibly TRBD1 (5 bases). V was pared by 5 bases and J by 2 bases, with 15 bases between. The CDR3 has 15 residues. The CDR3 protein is CASSGVSGSQETQYF. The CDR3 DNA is TGTGCCAGCAGTGGGGTATCAGGGTCTCAAGAGACCCAGTACTTC.